This T cell receptor beta chain was obtained from a study of shared clonotypes between healthy human individuals. Looking at the study overall: Samples came from a couple of female and a few male donors aged 18 to 49.

As regards this clone: Antigen specificity is unknown.

The CDR3 contains 13 residues. Germline CDR1 and CDR2: ENHRY and SYGVKD. Trimming left V 4 bases short and J 2 bases short, with 9 bases between. Regarding the study as a whole: How much donors shared clonotypes was expected to be affected by sequencing depth.

The quantity of DNA used in unsorted PBMC replicate PCRs was approximately 300 ng, corresponding to tens of thousands of T cell genomes. The table came from immunoSEQ multiplex PCR; TCRdb's copy has only in-frame clones and leaves some out. The table has around 530,000 clones, roughly 79% seen once; the top ten hold 12%. The material sequenced was PBMCs. The source of this sequence is a woman in her forties in good health. Some clones in this sample may be carry-over from other donors' samples. The chain is built from TRBV10-3 and TRBJ2-7; weak D call: TRBD1 (6 bases). The CDR3 reads CAISVGTTYEQYF. The DNA of the CDR3 is TGTGCCATCAGTGTAGGGACAACCTACGAGCAGTACTTC.